The rows below give T cell receptor beta chains drawn from one sample of a study of shared T cell receptors in the human thymus. Profiling relied on immunoSEQ multiplex PCR, and the TCRdb table lists in-frame clones only, not all of them. Of roughly 660,000 clones listed, around nine tenths are singletons. The same data also contributed to another study, on human thymus T cells.

Sequencing input: thymocytes. The source of these receptors is a boy younger than two with a congenital heart defect. The CDR3 runs from the conserved cysteine through the conserved F or W. A D gene is named only where the DNA matches it firmly. A clone size is listed for some rows: how often the clone was seen (once, few, many), or a class if it is expanded.

once	TRBD1	TRBV14	TRBJ1-5	TGTGCCAGCAGTCGGACAGGGATCAATCGGCCCCAGCATTTT	CASSRTGINRPQHF
-	TRBD2	TRBV9	TRBJ2-5	TGTGCCAGCAGCCCCCACGGCGGGAGGAACCAAGAGACCCAGTACTTC	CASSPHGGRNQETQYF
-	TRBD2	TRBV4-1	TRBJ2-5	TGCGCCAGCAGCCAAGGACTAGCGGGGGTCTCTCGGGGGCCAGAGACCCAGTACTTC	CASSQGLAGVSRGPETQYF
-	-	TRBV11-2	TRBJ1-4	TGTGCCAGCACCTTACTGGGGGGGCGCACTGAAAAACTGTTTTTT	CASTLLGGRTEKLFF
-	TRBD2	TRBV7-3	TRBJ2-2	TGTGCCAGCAGCGGGGGGACTAGCGACAACACCGGGGAGCTGTTTTTT	CASSGGTSDNTGELFF
-	TRBD1	TRBV6-1	TRBJ1-3	TGTGCCAGCAGTGAAGCCGACAGGGGCGGAAACACCATATATTTT	CASSEADRGGNTIYF
-	TRBD2	TRBV29-1	TRBJ2-1	TGCAGCGTTGGGTTGGGACTAGCGCCGCACAATGAGCAGTTCTTC	CSVGLGLAPHNEQFF
once	-	TRBV5-1	TRBJ2-4	TGCGCCAGCCAAAAAGGGGGACAAAACATTCAGTACTTC	CASQKGGQNIQYF
-	-	TRBV29-1	TRBJ1-2	TGCAGCGTTGGAAGGGACACCACTAACTATGGCTACACCTTC	CSVGRDTTNYGYTF
-	-	TRBV11-3	TRBJ1-1	TGTGCCAGCAGCTTAGACATAAGGGGTAACACTGAAGCTTTCTTT	CASSLDIRGNTEAFF
-	-	TRBV18	TRBJ2-1	TGTGCCAGCTCACGCGGGGGCCCCTCCTACAATGAGCAGTTCTTC	CASSRGGPSYNEQFF
-	-	TRBV9	TRBJ2-1	TGTGCCAGCAGCGTAGAACCGGGGGTTTTTTACAATGAGCAGTTCTTC	CASSVEPGVFYNEQFF
-	TRBD1	TRBV18	TRBJ2-1	TGTGCCAGCTCTTCCTGGGACAGGGGTTACAATGAGCAGTTCTTC	CASSSWDRGYNEQFF
few	TRBD1	TRBV2	TRBJ2-5	TGTGCCAGCAGTGAGAAGGGGGACAGGTCCCAAGAGACCCAGTACTTC	CASSEKGDRSQETQYF
-	TRBD2	TRBV5-6	TRBJ2-4	TGTGCCAGCAGCTTAACCGGGACTAGCGGGAGTGCGGGAAACATTCAGTACTTC	CASSLTGTSGSAGNIQYF
-	TRBD2	TRBV5-1	TRBJ2-1	TGCGCCAGCAGCTTTCTTCCGGGAGGTACCTACAATGAGCAGTTCTTC	CASSFLPGGTYNEQFF
once	-	TRBV15	TRBJ1-2	TGTGCCACCAGCAGAGGGGGGCAAAACTATGGCTACACCTTC	CATSRGGQNYGYTF
-	TRBD2	TRBV14	TRBJ2-2	TGTGCCAGCAGCCAAGGTGGCGGGAGGGCCCCCGGGGAGCTGTTTTTT	CASSQGGGRAPGELFF
-	-	TRBV10-2	TRBJ1-2	TGCGCCAGCAGTGAAAGGCGGTATGGCTACACCTTC	CASSERRYGYTF
-	-	TRBV5-4	TRBJ2-3	TGTGCCAGCAGCTTGGTACTAGCCCCCACAGATACGCAGTATTTT	CASSLVLAPTDTQYF
-	-	TRBV19	TRBJ1-1	TGTGCCAGTAGTACCTGGGACATGGAGAACACTGAAGCTTTCTTT	CASSTWDMENTEAFF
once	TRBD2	TRBV11-3	TRBJ2-7	TGTGCCAGCAGCTCCCGGGTCGCTAGCGGGAGGCCTGGCTCCTACGAGCAGTACTTC	CASSSRVASGRPGSYEQYF
-	TRBD1	TRBV10-3	TRBJ2-7	TGTGCCATCAGTGAGCCAGGGGGTGTGGGGGCCTCCTACGAGCAGTACTTC	CAISEPGGVGASYEQYF
-	TRBD2	TRBV30	TRBJ2-7	TGTGCCTGGAGACTAGCGGGTCGCTACGAGCAGTACTTC	CAWRLAGRYEQYF
few	-	TRBV7-6	TRBJ2-1	TGTGCCAGCAGTTCTTACCCTAGCGAGCCACAGTTCTTC	CASSSYPSEPQFF
-	-	TRBV27	TRBJ2-1	TGTGCCAGCAGTTTAAGAATCGCGTCGGGGAACAATGAGCAGTTCTTC	CASSLRIASGNNEQFF
-	-	TRBV28	TRBJ1-2	TGTGCCAGCCTATCGCGGGGCAGGGTCTATGGCTACACCTTC	CASLSRGRVYGYTF
-	TRBD2	TRBV2	TRBJ2-7	TGTGCCAGCAGGGGAGGGAAAGCGGGAGTAATTGGAGAGCAGTACTTC	CASRGGKAGVIGEQYF
once	-	TRBV6-7	TRBJ2-1	TGTGCCAGCAGTTCCGCGAAGTTCTCCTACAATGAGCAGTTCTTC	CASSSAKFSYNEQFF
-	-	TRBV4-1	TRBJ2-7	TGCGCCAGCAGCCAAGATAAGCTAGCAGGACCCTACGAGCAGTACTTC	CASSQDKLAGPYEQYF
-	-	TRBV7-9	TRBJ2-7	TGTGCCAGCAGCACGGGTATTGAGCAGTACTTC	CASSTGIEQYF
once	TRBD2	TRBV15	TRBJ2-7	TGTGCCACCAGCGGGGGACTAGCGGGAGTTGGCTACGAGCAGTACTTC	CATSGGLAGVGYEQYF
-	TRBD1	TRBV19	TRBJ2-3	TGTGCCAGTAGTATCCCCCCTCGTGACAGGGTAGAACAAGATACGCAGTATTTT	CASSIPPRDRVEQDTQYF
-	TRBD2	TRBV2	TRBJ2-7	TGTGCCAGCAGTGACCAACTAGCGGGAGGGCCTGGTTTCGAGCAGTACTTC	CASSDQLAGGPGFEQYF
-	-	TRBV11-1	TRBJ2-7	TGTGCCAGCAGCTTCCGGGACTCATCCTACGAGCAGTACTTC	CASSFRDSSYEQYF
-	TRBD1	TRBV29-1	TRBJ1-5	TGCAGCGGGTTTCCAGGGGGTAATCAGCCCCAGCATTTT	CSGFPGGNQPQHF
-	TRBD1	TRBV25-1	TRBJ2-1	TGTGCCAGCAGTGAGCCGACAGGGGGAAGCTCCTACAATGAGCAGTTCTTC	CASSEPTGGSSYNEQFF
once	TRBD1	TRBV30	TRBJ1-5	TGTGCCTGGAGTGTACGCCAGGGGGCCGATCGGCAGCCCCAGCATTTT	CAWSVRQGADRQPQHF
-	-	TRBV27	TRBJ1-2	TGTGCCAGCAGTCCCGCCGAGGTGGATTATGGCTACACCTTC	CASSPAEVDYGYTF
-	TRBD1	TRBV5-8	TRBJ2-1	TGTGCCAGCAGCTTCGACCGGGTCGTCCAGGGGGCGAATGAGCAGTTCTTC	CASSFDRVVQGANEQFF
-	TRBD2	TRBV7-7	TRBJ2-1	TGTGCCAGCAGCTTGTTTAGCGGGAGGGTTTACAATGAGCAGTTCTTC	CASSLFSGRVYNEQFF
-	TRBD2	TRBV28	TRBJ2-3	TGTGCCAGCAGTTTGGCTAGCGGGAGTGCAGATACGCAGTATTTT	CASSLASGSADTQYF
-	-	TRBV7-3	TRBJ2-3	TGTGCCAGCAGCTTGAGGCCAGGGGCAGATACGCAGTATTTT	CASSLRPGADTQYF
-	TRBD1	TRBV5-4	TRBJ2-7	TGTGCCAGCAGCCACCGGACAGGGGGCATCTACGAGCAGTACTTC	CASSHRTGGIYEQYF
-	TRBD1	TRBV4-2	TRBJ2-7	TGTGCCAGCAGCCAAGCCAAGATCGGACAGGGATTACACTACGAGCAGTACTTC	CASSQAKIGQGLHYEQYF
-	TRBD1	TRBV30	TRBJ2-7	TGTGCCTGGAGCGAAAATTGGACCCGACAGGGAGTTGGGGAGCAGTACTTC	CAWSENWTRQGVGEQYF
-	-	TRBV7-2	TRBJ2-7	TGTGCCAGCAGCTTAAACAGGTCTCTCTCCTACGAGCAGTACTTC	CASSLNRSLSYEQYF
once	TRBD2	TRBV6-1	TRBJ2-1	TGTGCCAGCAGTGCTATCTCTAGCGGAGAGCAGTTCTTC	CASSAISSGEQFF